The entry that follows covers one T cell receptor beta chain sequence. What this receptor recognizes is not known. One end of the junction is discordant with germline, which a read error may explain. Participants in the prospective study were enrolled through a virtual design, were aged about 18 to 89 years, and lived in under 25 United States geographic areas. In the prospective study, cohorts were assigned on the basis of participant-reported clinical history obtained from a screening survey and a study questionnaire. ImmuneRACE Cohort 3 recovered participants were defined by two consecutive negative NP/OP PCR tests, healthcare professional clearance, or symptom resolution. In the prospective study, mobile phlebotomists collected whole blood, serum and a nasopharyngeal or oropharyngeal swab from each participant. Additional blood draws and questionnaires over a 2-month period could optionally be provided by prospective study participants. Blood samples from the prospective study were shipped frozen or at room temperature prior to DNA extraction.

This record comes from a study of blood T cell repertoires in COVID-19 (dated by TCRdb to about 2020). Regarding the study in general: Collaborator samples came from the United States, Italy and Spain and covered acute and convalescent phases of COVID-19. The sample metadata nearly always contained a de-identified subject ID, COVID-19 status, age in years and sex. The repertoires were released in a freely available public database intended as a resource for research on the immune response to SARS-CoV-2. Samples were obtained from the ongoing ImmuneRACE study (first 160 participants) and from 1,254 subjects provided by 6 global collaborators. Where HLA class I and class II types were available, the types were taken from metadata supplied by the sample provider, not from assay-based typing. The dataset comprised deeply sampled blood TCRbeta repertoires from subjects exposed to, actively infected with, or recovered from COVID-19. The material from the prospective study consisted of cDNA or gDNA derived from T cells, B-cell-depleted T cells, or PBMCs.

Study-wide conclusions, independent of this receptor: The quantity of clinical and demographic metadata differed by source and by participant and was supplied without curation.

CDR1 and CDR2 (WNHNN, SYGVQD) derive from the germline V gene (reference sequence). From the cysteine through the phenylalanine, the CDR3 covers 12 amino acids. Only the CDR3 DNA stays, 36 bases, in frame from base 1. TCRbeta CDR3 regions were amplified from genomic DNA using the immunoSEQ Assay, a bias-controlled multiplex PCR. The study's own analysis went as follows. Within the assay, amplification of reference gene primers was used to estimate how many nucleated cells each sample contained. To quantify the absolute abundance of each unique TCRbeta CDR3 rearrangement, sequence reads were collapsed and filtered. For each sample, productive Simpson clonality was calculated as the square root of Simpson's diversity index across productive rearrangements. TCRdb's version of the immuneACCESS table is confined to in-frame rearrangements and falls short of the full clone set. An unresolved V gene accounts for under half of the shortfall where checked; the remainder is of unknown origin. The V and J calls and clone size were taken over from that table, and D and trimming were inferred from the DNA. This sample is represented by 150,000 or so clones; 84% of them were singletons. Around 15% of the sample lies in the top ten.

Specimen: PBMCs or T cells enriched from blood (not recorded which). Rearrangement joined TRBV10-1 to TRBJ2-3; the D gene is not confidently resolved. This receptor was taken from a man in his fifties who had recovered from COVID-19. The CDR3 here reads CASSESDRRVRF. The DNA is TGCGCCAGCAGTGAGTCGGATCGCCGGGTTCGCTTT.